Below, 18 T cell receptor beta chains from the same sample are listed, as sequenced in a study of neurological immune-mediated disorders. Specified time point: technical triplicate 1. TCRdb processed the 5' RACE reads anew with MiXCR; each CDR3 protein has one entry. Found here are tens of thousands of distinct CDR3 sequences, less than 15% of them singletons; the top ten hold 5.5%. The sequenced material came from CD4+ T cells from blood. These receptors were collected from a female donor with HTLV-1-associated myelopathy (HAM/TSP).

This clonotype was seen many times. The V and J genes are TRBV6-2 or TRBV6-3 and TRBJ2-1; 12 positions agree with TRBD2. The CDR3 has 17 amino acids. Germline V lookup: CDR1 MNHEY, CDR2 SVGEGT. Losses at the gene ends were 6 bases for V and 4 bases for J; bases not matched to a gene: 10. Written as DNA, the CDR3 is TGTGCCAGCAGCTCAGTGGGACTAGCGGGCCCTTACAATGAGCAGTTCTTC. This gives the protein CASSSVGLAGPYNEQFF.

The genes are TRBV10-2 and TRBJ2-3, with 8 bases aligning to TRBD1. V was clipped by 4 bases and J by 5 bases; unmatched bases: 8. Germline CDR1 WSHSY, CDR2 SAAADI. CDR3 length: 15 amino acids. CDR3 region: CASSAQGALGDTQYF. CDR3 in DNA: TGCGCCAGCAGTGCCCAGGGGGCCTTGGGAGATACGCAGTATTTT.

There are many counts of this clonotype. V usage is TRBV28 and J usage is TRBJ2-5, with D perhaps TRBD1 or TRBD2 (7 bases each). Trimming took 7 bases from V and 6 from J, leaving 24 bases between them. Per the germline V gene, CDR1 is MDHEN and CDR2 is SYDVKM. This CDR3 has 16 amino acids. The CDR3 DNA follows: TGTGCCAGCATCCAATCAGGGGGGGCCCTACAAAAGACCCAGTACTTC. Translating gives CASIQSGGALQKTQYF.

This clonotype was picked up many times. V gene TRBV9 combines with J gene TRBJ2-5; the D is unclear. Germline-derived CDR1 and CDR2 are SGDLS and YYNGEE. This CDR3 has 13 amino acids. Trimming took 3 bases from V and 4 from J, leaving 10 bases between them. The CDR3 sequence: CASSAPPGETQYF. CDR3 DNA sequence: TGTGCCAGCAGCGCTCCCCCCGGAGAGACCCAGTACTTC.

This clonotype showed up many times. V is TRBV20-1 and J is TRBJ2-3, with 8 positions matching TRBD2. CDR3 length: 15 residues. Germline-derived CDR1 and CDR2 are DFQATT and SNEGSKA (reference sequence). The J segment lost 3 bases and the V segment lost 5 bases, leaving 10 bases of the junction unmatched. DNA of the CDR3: TGCAGTGCTCCCCGGCCGGGAGGGAGAACAGATACGCAGTATTTT. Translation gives CSAPRPGGRTDTQYF.

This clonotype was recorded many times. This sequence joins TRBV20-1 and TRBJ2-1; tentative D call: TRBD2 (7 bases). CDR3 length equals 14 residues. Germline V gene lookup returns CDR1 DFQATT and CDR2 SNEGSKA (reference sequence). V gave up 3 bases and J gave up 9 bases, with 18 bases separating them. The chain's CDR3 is CSASVRGGPSEQFF. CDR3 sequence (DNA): TGCAGTGCTAGTGTGAGGGGGGGCCCCAGTGAGCAGTTCTTC.

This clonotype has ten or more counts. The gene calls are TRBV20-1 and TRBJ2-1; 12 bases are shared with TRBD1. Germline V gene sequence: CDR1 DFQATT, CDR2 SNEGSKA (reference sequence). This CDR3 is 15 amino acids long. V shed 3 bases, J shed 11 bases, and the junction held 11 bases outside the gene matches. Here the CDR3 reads CSARPAGTGGHKQFF. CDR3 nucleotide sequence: TGCAGTGCTAGGCCCGCCGGGACAGGGGGCCATAAGCAGTTCTTC.

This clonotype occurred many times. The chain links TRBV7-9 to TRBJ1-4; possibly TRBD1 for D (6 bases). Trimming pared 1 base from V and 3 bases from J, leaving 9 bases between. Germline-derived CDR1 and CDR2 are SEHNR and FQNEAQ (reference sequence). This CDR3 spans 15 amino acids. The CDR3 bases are TGTGCCAGCAGCTTAGGGGGGGCTCCTAATGAAAAACTGTTTTTT. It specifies CASSLGGAPNEKLFF.

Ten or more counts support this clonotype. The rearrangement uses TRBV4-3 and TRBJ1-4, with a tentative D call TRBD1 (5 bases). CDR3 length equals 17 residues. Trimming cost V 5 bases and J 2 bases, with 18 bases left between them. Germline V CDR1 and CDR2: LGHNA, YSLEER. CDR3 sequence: CASSWGRVPLTNEKLFF. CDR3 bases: TGCGCCAGCAGCTGGGGCAGGGTACCTCTCACTAATGAAAAACTGTTTTTT.

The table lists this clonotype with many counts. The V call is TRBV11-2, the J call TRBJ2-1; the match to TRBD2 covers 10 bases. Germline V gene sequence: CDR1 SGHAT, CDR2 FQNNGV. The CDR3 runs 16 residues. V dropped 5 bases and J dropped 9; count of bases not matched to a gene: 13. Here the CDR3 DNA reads TGTGCCAGCAGCGCACCCGGGGAGCGGGGGGGCGCTGAGCAGTTCTTC. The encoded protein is CASSAPGERGGAEQFF. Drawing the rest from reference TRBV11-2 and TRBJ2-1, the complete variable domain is EAGVAQSPRYKIIEKRQSVAFWCNPISGHATLYWYQQILGQGPKLLIQFQNNGVVDDSQLPKDRFSAERLKGVDSTLKIQPAKLEDSAVYLCASSAPGERGGAEQFFGPGTRLTVL.

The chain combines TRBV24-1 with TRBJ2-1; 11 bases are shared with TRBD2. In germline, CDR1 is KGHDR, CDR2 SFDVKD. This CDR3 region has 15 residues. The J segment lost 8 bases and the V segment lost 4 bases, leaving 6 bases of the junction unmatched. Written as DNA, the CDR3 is TGTGCCACCAGTGACCCGACTAGCGGGGTTTATGAGCAGTTCTTC. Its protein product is CATSDPTSGVYEQFF.

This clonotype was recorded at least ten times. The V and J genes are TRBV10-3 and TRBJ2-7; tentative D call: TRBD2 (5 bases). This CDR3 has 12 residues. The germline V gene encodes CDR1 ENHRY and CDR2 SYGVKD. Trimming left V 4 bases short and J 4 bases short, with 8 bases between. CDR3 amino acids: CAISGTGYEQYF. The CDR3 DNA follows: TGTGCCATCAGTGGGACTGGTTACGAGCAGTACTTC.

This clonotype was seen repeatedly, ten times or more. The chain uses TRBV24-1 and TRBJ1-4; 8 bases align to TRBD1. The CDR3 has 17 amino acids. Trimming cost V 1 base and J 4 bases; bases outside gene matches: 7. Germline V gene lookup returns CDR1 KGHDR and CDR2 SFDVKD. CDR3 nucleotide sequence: TGTGCCACCAGTGATTTCGGACAGGGACGGTGTAATGAAAAACTGTTTTTT. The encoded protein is CATSDFGQGRCNEKLFF.

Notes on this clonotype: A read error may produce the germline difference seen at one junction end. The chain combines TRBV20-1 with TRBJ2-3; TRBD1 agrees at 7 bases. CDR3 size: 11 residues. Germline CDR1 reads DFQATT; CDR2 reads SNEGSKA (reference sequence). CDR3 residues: CSSAGGDMQYF. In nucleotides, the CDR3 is TGCAGTTCTGCAGGGGGAGATATGCAGTATTTT.

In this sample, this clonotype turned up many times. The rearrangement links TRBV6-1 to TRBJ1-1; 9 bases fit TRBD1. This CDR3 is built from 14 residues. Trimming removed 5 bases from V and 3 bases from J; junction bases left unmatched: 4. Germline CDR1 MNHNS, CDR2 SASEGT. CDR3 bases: TGTGCCAGCAGTTGGACAGGGGCGGACACTGAAGCTTTCTTT. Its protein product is CASSWTGADTEAFF.

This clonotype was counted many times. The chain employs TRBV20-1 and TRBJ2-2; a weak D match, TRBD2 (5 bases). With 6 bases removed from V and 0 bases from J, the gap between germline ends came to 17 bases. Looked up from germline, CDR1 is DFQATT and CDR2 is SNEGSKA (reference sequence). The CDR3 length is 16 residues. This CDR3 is CSAHLPGVANTGELFF. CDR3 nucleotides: TGCAGTGCGCATCTCCCCGGGGTCGCGAACACCGGGGAGCTGTTTTTT.

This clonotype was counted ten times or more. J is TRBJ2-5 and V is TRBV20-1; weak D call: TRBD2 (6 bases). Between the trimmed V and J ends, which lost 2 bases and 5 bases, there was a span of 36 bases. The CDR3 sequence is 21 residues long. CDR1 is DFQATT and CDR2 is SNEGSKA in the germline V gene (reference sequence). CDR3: CSARWSKGNPGSAGSLETQYF. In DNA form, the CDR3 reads TGCAGTGCTAGATGGTCTAAGGGGAATCCGGGGTCAGCGGGCTCGTTGGAGACCCAGTACTTC.

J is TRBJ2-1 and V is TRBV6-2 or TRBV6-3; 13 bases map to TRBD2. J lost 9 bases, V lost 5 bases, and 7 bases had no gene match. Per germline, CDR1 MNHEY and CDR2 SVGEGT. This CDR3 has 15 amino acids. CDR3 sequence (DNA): TGTGCCAGCAGTCCCCCGGGACTAGCGGGAACTGAGCAGTTCTTC. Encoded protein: CASSPPGLAGTEQFF.